The clone carrying this TCR beta chain was seen at least ten times. This sample is drawn from a study of T cells in Graves' hyperthyroidism and ophthalmopathy. Lactation, pregnancy, other autoimmune disease or uncontrolled infection excluded patients. Orbital computed tomography, thyroid ultrasound, serum thyroxine and TRAb, and clinical symptoms together informed the diagnoses. Preceding any ophthalmopathy symptoms, the blood sample dates from first hyperthyroidism diagnosis. It was 10 ml of fresh peripheral blood that supplied the PBMCs. TCR beta CDR3 sequences were amplified from RNA transcripts. The HTBI primer set was used in a first-round RT-PCR of the TCR CDR3. TCRdb re-derived calls from the multiplex PCR reads in MiXCR, one entry per CDR3 protein. The top ten hold roughly 24% of the sample, which has under 300,000 distinct CDR3 sequences, 20% to 25% seen once. The J segment lost 6 bases and the V segment lost 5 bases, leaving 8 bases of the junction unmatched. This CDR3 has 14 amino acids. Germline V gene data show CDR1 as SGHKS and CDR2 as YYEKEE (reference sequence).

The TCR sequence derives from a man aged 35 to 55 with Graves' hyperthyroidism that later progressed to Graves' ophthalmopathy. The chain uses TRBV5-5 and TRBJ1-2; 9 nucleotides line up with TRBD1. What was sequenced was blood. CDR3 loop: CASRLQTGGNGYTF. Here the CDR3 DNA reads TGTGCCAGCAGACTCCAAACAGGGGGCAATGGCTACACCTTC.